The T cell receptor beta chain under discussion was sequenced for a study of blood T cell repertoires in COVID-19. The wider study: Samples came from the United States, Italy and Spain, spanning acute and convalescent COVID-19. In each case, the material was cDNA or gDNA derived from T cells, B-cell-depleted T cells, or PBMCs.

Per the original data handling: The authors estimated nucleated cell counts from reference gene primer amplification. TCRdb's table, derived via immunoSEQ multiplex PCR, lists solely in-frame clones and lacks some. Clone size and V and J calls were adopted from that table, with D and trimming inferred from the DNA. The top ten clones hold 6.2% of a sample with a few hundred thousand clones, roughly nine tenths of them seen once. The CDR3 is 16 amino acids. V shed 1 base and J 1 base; nucleotides not matched to a gene: 6. CDR1 is SGHRS and CDR2 is YFSETQ in the germline V gene. Sequenced sample: peripheral blood. This rearrangement joins TRBV5-1 to TRBJ1-2; 8 nucleotides line up with TRBD1. The sequence came from a man between 60 and 75 years old with acute or convalescent COVID-19. The CDR3 bases are TGCGCCAGCAGCTTGCTGGCAGGGGGCGGTAACTATGGCTACACCTTC. This gives the protein CASSLLAGGGNYGYTF.